Given below is one T cell receptor beta chain in context. What it binds is unknown. This CDR3 has 13 residues. The germline V gene has CDR1 SQVTM and CDR2 ANQGSEA. V was clipped by 5 bases and J by 6 bases, with 16 bases between them. The source of the sample is a study of early T cells in non-severe SARS-CoV-2 infection. In the study overall: Sequenced material consisted of bulk RNA (from unsorted whole blood), and chains were unpaired. Broader study findings: A preference for anti-spike CD8 responses marked VDJdb matching, which missed private and CD4 specificities.

Individual cDNA molecules were tagged with unique molecular identifiers. TCRdb processed the 5' RACE reads anew with MiXCR; each CDR3 protein has one entry. The sample records 97,000 or so distinct CDR3 sequences, around 14% being singletons. Specimen: whole blood. The chain uses TRBV29-1 and TRBJ1-1; no clear D gene. The receptor was derived from an adult who was a healthcare worker with PCR-confirmed SARS-CoV-2 infection or an uninfected control (not recorded which). As DNA, the CDR3 is TGCAGCGTTAAACTCGGCGGCTGGGCTGAAGCTTTCTTT. This gives the protein CSVKLGGWAEAFF.